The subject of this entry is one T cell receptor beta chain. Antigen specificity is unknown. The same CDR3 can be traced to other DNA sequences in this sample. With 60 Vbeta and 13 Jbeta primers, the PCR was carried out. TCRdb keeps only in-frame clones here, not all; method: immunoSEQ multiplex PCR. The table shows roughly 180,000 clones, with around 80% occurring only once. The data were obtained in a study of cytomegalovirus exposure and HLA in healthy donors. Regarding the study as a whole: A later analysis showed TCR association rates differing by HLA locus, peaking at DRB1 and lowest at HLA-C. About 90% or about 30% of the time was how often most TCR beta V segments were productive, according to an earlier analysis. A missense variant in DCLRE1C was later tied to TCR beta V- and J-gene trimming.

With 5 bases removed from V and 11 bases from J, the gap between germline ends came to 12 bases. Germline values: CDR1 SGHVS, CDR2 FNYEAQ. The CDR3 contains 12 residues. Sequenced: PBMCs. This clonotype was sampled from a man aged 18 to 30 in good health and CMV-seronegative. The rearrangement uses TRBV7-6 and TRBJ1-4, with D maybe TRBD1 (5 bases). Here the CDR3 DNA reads TGTGCCAGCAGCGGGGGGGGTGAGAAACTGTTTTTT. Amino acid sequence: CASSGGGEKLFF.